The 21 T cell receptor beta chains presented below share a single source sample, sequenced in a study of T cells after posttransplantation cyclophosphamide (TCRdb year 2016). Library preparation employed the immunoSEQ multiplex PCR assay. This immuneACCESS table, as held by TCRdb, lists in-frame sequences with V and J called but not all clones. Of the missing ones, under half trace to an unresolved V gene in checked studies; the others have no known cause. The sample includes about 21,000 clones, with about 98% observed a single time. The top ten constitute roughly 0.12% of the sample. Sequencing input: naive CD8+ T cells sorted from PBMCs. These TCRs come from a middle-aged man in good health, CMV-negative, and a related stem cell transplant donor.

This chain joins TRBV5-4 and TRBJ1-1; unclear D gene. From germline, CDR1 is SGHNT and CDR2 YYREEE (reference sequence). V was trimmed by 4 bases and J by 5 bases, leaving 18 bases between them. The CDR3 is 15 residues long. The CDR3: CASSPGYLEGTEAFF. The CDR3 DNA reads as TGTGCCAGCAGCCCGGGCTACCTAGAGGGAACTGAAGCTTTCTTT.

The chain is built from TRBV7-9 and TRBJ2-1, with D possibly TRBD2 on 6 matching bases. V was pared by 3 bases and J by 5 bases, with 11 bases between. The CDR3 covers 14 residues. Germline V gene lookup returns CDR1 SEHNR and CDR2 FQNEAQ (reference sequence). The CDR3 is CASSFGLKNNEQFF. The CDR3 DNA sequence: TGTGCCAGCAGCTTCGGACTAAAAAACAATGAGCAGTTCTTC. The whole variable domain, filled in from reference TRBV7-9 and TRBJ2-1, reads DTGVSQNPRHKITKRGQNVTFRCDPISEHNRLYWYRQTLGQGPEFLTYFQNEAQLEKSRLLSDRFSAERPKGSFSTLEIQRTEQGDSAMYLCASSFGLKNNEQFFGPGTRLTVL.

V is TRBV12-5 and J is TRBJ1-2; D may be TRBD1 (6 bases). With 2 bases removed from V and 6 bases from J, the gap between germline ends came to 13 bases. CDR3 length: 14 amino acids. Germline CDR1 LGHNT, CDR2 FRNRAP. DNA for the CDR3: TGTGCTAGTGGTTTGTCCCGCACAGGGCATGGCTACACCTTC. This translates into CASGLSRTGHGYTF.

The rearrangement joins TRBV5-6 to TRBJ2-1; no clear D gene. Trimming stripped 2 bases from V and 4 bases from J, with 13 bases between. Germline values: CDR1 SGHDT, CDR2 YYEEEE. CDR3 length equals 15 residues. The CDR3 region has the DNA TGTGCCAGCAGCTTTTTTCCGAAGCGTTACAATGAGCAGTTCTTC. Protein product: CASSFFPKRYNEQFF.

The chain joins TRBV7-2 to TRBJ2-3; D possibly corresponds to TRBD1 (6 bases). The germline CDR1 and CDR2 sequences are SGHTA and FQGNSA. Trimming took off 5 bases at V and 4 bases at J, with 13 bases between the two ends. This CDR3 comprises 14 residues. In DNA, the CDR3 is TGTGCCAGCAGCCCACCGAACAGGGCAGATACGCAGTATTTT. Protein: CASSPPNRADTQYF.

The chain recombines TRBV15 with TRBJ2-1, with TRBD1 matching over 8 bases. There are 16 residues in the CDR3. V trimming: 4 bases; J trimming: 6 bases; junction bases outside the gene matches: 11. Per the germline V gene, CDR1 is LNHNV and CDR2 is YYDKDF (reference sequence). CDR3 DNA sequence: TGTGCCACCAGCAAGATCCCGCGACAGGGGCGCAATGAGCAGTTCTTC. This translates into CATSKIPRQGRNEQFF. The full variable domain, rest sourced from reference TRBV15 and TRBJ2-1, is DAMVIQNPRYQVTQFGKPVTLSCSQTLNHNVMYWYQQKSSQAPKLLFHYYDKDFNNEADTPDNFQSRRPNTSFCFLDIRSPGLGDTAMYLCATSKIPRQGRNEQFFGPGTRLTVL.

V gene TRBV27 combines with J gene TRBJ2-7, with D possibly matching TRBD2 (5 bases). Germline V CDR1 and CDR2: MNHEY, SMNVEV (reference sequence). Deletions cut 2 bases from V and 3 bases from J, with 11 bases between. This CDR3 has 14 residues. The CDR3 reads CASSLLGLNYEQYF. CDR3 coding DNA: TGTGCCAGCAGTTTACTAGGACTGAACTACGAGCAGTACTTC.

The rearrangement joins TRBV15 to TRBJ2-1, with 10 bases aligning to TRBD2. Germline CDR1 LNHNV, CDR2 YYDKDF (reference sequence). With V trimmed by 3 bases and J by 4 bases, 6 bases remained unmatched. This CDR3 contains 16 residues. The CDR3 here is CATSRGPSGGYNEQFF. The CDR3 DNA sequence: TGTGCCACCAGCAGGGGACCTAGCGGGGGTTACAATGAGCAGTTCTTC.

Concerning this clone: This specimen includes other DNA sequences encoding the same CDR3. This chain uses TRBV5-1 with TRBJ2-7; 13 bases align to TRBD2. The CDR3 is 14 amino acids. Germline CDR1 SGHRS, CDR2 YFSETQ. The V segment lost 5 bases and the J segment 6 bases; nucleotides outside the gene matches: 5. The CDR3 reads CASSRGLAGAEQYF. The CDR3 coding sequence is TGCGCCAGCAGTCGTGGACTAGCGGGGGCCGAGCAGTACTTC.

The CDR3 nucleotides read TGTGCCATCAGTGAGTCGAAGTCTTCGGCTCCGGGGAACACTGAAGCTTTCTTT. Residues: CAISESKSSAPGNTEAFF. The V and J genes are TRBV10-3 and TRBJ1-1; D not certain. Between the trimmed V and J ends, which lost 0 bases and 1 base, there was a span of 18 bases. In germline, CDR1 is ENHRY, CDR2 SYGVKD. CDR3 length: 18 residues.

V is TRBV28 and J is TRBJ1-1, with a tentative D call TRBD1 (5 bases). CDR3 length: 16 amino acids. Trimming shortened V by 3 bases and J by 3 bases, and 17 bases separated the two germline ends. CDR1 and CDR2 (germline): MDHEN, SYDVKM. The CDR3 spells CASSFLQLGLHTEAFF. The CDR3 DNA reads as TGTGCCAGCAGTTTTTTACAGTTGGGACTGCACACTGAAGCTTTCTTT. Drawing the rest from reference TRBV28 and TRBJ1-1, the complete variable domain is DVKVTQSSRYLVKRTGEKVFLECVQDMDHENMFWYRQDPGLGLRLIYFSYDVKMKEKGDIPEGYSVSREKKERFSLILESASTNQTSMYLCASSFLQLGLHTEAFFGQGTRLTVV.

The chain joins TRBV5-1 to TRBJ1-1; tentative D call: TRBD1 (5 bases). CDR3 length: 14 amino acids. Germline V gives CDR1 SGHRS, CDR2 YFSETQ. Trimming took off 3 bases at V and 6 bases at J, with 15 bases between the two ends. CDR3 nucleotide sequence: TGCGCCAGCAGCTGGGCCGGGGGAAGACCTGAAGCTTTCTTT. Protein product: CASSWAGGRPEAFF.

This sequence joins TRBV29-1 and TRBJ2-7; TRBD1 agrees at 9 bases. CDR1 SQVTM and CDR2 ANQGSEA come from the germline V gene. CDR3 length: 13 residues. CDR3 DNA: TGCAGTTGCCGGGACAGGGAGACCTACGAGCAGTACTTC. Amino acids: CSCRDRETYEQYF.

CDR3 nucleotide sequence: TGTGCCAGCAGCCCCTCTCCTAATGAGCAGTTCTTC. This translates into CASSPSPNEQFF. J is TRBJ2-1 and V is TRBV11-3; D is undetermined. This CDR3 comprises 12 residues. The germline V gene encodes CDR1 SGHNT and CDR2 YENEEA. The germline V and J ends were trimmed by 5 bases and 7 bases, with 9 bases remaining between them.

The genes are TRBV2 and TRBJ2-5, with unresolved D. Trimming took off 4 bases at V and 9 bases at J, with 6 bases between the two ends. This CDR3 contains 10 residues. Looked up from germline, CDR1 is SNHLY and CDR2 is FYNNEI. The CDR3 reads CASSVGAQYF. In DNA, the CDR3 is TGTGCCAGCAGTGTTGGAGCCCAGTACTTC.

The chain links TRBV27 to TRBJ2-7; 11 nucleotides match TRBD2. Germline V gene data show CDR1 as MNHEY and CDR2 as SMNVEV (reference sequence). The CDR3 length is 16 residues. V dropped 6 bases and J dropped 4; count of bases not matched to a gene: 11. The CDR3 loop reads CASRLRPLAGGYEQYF. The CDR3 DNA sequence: TGTGCCAGCAGACTACGCCCCTTAGCGGGAGGGTACGAGCAGTACTTC.

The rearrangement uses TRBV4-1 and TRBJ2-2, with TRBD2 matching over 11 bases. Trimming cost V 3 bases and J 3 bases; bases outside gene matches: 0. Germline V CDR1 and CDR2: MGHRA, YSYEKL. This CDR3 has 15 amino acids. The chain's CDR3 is CASSQGLADTGELFF. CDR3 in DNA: TGCGCCAGCAGCCAGGGACTAGCGGACACCGGGGAGCTGTTTTTT.

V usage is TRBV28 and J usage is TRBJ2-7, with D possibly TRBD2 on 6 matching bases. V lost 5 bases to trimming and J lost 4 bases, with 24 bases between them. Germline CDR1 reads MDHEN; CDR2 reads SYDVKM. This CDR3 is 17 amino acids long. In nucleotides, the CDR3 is TGTGCCAGCAGTCCCCCGGGGGTTAGGGAACCCCTATACGAGCAGTACTTC. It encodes CASSPPGVREPLYEQYF. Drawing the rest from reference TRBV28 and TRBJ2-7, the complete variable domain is DVKVTQSSRYLVKRTGEKVFLECVQDMDHENMFWYRQDPGLGLRLIYFSYDVKMKEKGDIPEGYSVSREKKERFSLILESASTNQTSMYLCASSPPGVREPLYEQYFGPGTRLTVT.

CDR3 DNA sequence: TGTGCCAGCAGCCAGGCAAAAGGGAGCGGGGAGACCCAGTACTTC. It encodes CASSQAKGSGETQYF. The chain has TRBV4-2 and TRBJ2-5, with D maybe TRBD2 (6 bases). CDR3 length equals 15 residues. V lost 3 bases and J 5 bases, leaving 16 bases between the germline ends. The V gene's germline CDR1 is LGHNA and CDR2 YNFKEQ.

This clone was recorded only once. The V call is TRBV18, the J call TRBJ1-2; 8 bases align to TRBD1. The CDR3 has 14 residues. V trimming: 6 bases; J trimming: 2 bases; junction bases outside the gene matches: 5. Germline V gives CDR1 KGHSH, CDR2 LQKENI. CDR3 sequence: CASSQTGVNYGYTF. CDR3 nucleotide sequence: TGTGCCAGCTCGCAGACAGGGGTGAACTATGGCTACACCTTC.

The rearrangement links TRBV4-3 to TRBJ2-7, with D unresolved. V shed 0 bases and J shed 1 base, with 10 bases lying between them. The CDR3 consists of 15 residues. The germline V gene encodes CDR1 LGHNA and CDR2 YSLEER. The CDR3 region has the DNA TGCGCCAGCAGCCAAGAGGTCTTTACATCCTACGAGCAGTACTTC. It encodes CASSQEVFTSYEQYF.